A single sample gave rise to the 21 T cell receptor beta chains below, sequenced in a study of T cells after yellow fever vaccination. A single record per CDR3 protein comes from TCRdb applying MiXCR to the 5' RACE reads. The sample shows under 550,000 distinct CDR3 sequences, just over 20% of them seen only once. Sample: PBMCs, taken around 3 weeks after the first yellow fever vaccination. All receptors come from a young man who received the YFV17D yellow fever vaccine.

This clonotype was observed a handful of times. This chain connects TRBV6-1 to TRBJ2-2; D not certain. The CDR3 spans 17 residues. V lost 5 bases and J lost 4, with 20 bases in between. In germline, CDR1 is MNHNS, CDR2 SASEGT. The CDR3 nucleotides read TGTGCCAGCAGTCCACCCGGGCAACGACCGGGCACCGGGGAGCTGTTTTTT. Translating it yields CASSPPGQRPGTGELFF.

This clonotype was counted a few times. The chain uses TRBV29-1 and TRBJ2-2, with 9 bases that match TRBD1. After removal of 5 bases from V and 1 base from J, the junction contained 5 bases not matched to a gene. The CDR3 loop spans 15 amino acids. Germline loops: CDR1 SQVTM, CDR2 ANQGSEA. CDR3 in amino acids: CSVRPGQGNTGELFF. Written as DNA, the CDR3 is TGCAGCGTTCGGCCGGGACAGGGGAACACCGGGGAGCTGTTTTTT.

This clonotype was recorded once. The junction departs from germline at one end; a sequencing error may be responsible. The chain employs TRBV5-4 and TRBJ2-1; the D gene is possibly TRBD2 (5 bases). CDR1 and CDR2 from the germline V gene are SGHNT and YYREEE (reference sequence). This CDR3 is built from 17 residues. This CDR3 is CASRLDMSGGYYNELFF. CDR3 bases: TGTGCCAGCAGGCTGGATATGAGCGGTGGATACTACAATGAGCTGTTCTTC.

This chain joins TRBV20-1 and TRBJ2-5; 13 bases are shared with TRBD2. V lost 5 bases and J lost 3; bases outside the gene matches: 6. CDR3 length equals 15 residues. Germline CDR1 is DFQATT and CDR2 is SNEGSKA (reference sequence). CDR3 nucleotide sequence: TGCAGTGCTTCACGGACTAGCGGGGGTGAAGAGACCCAGTACTTC. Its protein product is CSASRTSGGEETQYF.

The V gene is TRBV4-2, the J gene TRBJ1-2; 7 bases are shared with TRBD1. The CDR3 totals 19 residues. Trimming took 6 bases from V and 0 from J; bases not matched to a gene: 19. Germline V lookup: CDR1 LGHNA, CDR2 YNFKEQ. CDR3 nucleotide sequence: TGTGCCAGCAGACCCTTCCCAACAGGGGTCGACCTTGCTAACTATGGCTACACCTTC. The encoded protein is CASRPFPTGVDLANYGYTF.

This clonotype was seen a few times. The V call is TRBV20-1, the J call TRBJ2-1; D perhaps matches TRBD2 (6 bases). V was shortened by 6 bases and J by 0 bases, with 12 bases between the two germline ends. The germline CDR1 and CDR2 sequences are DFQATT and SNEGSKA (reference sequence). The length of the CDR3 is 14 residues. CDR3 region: CSALAGSSYNEQFF. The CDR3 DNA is TGCAGTGCCCTAGCCGGGAGCTCCTACAATGAGCAGTTCTTC.

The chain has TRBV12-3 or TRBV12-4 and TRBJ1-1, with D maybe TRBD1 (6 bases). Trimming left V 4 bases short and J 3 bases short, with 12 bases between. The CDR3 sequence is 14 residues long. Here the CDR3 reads CASSSDRLDTEAFF. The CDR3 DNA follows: TGTGCCAGCAGTTCCGACAGGTTGGACACTGAAGCTTTCTTT.

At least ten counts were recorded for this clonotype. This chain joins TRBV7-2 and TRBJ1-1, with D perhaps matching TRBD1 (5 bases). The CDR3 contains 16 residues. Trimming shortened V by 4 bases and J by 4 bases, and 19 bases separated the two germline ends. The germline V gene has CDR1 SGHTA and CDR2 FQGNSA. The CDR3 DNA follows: TGTGCCAGCAGCTATGACGGACGGGGGAGCGGCACTGAAGCTTTCTTT. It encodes CASSYDGRGSGTEAFF. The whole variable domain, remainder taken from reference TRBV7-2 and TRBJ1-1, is GAGVSQSPSNKVTEKGKDVELRCDPISGHTALYWYRQSLGQGLEFLIYFQGNSAPDKSGLPSDRFSAERTGGSVSTLTIQRTQQEDSAVYLCASSYDGRGSGTEAFFGQGTRLTVV.

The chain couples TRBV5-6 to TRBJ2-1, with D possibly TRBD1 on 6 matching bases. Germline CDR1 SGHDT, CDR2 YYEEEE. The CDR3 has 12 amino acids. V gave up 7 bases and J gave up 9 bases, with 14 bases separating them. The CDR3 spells CASDTGHSEQFF. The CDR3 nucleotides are TGTGCCAGCGACACAGGGCACAGTGAGCAGTTCTTC.

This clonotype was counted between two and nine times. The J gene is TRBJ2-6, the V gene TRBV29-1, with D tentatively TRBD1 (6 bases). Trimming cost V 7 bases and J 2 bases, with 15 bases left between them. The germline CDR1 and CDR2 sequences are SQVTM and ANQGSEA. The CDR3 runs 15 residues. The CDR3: CSAGTQGAGANVLTF. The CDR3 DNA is TGCAGCGCCGGAACACAGGGAGCTGGGGCCAACGTCCTGACTTTC.

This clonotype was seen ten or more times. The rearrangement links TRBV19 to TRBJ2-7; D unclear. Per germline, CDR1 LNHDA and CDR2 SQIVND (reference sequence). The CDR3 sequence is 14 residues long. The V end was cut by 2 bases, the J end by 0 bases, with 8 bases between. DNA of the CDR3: TGTGCCAGTAGTATACGTGTATACTCCTACGAGCAGTACTTC. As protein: CASSIRVYSYEQYF.

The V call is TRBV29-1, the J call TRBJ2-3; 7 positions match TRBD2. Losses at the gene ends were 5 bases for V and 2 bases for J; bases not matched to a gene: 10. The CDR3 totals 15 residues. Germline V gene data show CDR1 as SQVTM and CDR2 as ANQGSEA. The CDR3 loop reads CSVQRVGGDTDTQYF. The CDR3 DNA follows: TGCAGCGTTCAGAGGGTTGGGGGGGACACAGATACGCAGTATTTT.

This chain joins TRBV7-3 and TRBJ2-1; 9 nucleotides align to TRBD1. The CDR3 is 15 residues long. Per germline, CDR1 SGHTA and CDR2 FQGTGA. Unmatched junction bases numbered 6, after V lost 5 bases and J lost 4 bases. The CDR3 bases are TGTGCCAGCAGCCAATCCGGGACAGGGTACAATGAGCAGTTCTTC. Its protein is CASSQSGTGYNEQFF.

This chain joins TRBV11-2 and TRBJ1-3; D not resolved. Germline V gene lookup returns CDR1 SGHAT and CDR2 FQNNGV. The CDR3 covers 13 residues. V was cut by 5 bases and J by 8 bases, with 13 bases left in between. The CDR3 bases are TGTGCCAGCAGCCGACCCACTACGGACACCATATATTTT. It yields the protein CASSRPTTDTIYF.

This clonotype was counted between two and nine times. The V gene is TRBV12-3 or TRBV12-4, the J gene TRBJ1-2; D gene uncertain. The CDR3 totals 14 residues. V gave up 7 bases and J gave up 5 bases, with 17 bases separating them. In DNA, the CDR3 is TGTGCCAGCACCCCGTCGGGAGGGAAGTATGGCTACACCTTC. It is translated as CASTPSGGKYGYTF.

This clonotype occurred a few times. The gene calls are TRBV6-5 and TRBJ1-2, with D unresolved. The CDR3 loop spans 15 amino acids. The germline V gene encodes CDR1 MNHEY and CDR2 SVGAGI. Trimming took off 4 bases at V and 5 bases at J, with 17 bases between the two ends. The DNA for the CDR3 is TGTGCCAGCAGTTCAGCGAGGCTCGGAACTTATGGCTACACCTTC. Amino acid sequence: CASSSARLGTYGYTF.

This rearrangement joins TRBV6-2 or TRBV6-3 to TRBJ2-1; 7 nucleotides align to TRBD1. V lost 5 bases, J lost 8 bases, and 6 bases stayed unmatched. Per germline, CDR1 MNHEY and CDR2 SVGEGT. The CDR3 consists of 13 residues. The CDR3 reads CASSDGTVDEQFF. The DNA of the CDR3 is TGTGCCAGCAGTGACGGGACAGTGGATGAGCAGTTCTTC.

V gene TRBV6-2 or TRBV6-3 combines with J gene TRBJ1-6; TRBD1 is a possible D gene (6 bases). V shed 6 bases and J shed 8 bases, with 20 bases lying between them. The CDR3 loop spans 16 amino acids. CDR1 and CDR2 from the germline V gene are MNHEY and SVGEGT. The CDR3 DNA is TGTGCCAGCAGCGAACCTTTCCGGGACACCGATTCACCCCTCCACTTT. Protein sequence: CASSEPFRDTDSPLHF.

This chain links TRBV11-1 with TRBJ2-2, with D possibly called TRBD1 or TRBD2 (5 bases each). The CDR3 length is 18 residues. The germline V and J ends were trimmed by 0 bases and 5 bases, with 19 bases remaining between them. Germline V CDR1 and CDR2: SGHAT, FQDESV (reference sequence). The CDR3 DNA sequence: TGTGCCAGCAGCTTAGCGTCGTCTTCCGGGACCGAAACCGGGGAGCTGTTTTTT. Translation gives CASSLASSSGTETGELFF. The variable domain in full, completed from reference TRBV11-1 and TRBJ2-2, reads EAEVAQSPRYKITEKSQAVAFWCDPISGHATLYWYRQILGQGPELLVQFQDESVVDDSQLPKDRFSAERLKGVDSTLKIQPAELGDSAMYLCASSLASSSGTETGELFFGEGSRLTVL.

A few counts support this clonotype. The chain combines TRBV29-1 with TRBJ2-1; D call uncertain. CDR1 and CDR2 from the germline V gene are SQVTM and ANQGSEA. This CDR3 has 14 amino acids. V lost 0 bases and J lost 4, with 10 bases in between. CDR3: CSVEDRRVYNEQFF. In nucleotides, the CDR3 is TGCAGCGTTGAAGATCGGCGCGTGTACAATGAGCAGTTCTTC.

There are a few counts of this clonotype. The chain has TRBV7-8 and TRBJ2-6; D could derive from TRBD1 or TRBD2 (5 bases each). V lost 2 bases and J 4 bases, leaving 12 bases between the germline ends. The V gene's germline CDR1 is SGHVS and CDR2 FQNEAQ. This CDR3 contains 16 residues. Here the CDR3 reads CASSLYSGTGANVLTF. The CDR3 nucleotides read TGTGCCAGCAGCTTATACTCGGGGACGGGGGCCAACGTCCTGACTTTC.